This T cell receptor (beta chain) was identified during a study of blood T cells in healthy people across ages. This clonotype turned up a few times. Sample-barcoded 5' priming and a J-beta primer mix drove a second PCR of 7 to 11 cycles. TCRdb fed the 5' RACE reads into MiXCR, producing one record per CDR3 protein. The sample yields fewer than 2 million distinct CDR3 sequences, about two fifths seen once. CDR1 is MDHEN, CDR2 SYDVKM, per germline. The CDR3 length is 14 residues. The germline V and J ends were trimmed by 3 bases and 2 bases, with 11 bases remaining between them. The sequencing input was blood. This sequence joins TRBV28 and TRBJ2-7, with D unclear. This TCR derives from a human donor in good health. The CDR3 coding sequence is TGTGCCAGCAGTTTTGAGACGGAAGCCTACGAGCAGTACTTC. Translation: CASSFETEAYEQYF.